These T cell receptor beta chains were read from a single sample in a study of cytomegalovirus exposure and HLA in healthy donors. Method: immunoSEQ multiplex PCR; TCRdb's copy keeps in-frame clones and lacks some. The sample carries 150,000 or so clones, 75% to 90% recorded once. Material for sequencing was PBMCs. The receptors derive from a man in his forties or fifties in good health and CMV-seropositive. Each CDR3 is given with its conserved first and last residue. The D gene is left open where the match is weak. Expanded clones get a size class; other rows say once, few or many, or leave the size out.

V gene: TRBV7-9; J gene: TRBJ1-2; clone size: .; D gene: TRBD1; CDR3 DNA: TGTGCCAGCAGCTTATCCGGGACAGGGAATTATGGCTACACCTTC; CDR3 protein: CASSLSGTGNYGYTF
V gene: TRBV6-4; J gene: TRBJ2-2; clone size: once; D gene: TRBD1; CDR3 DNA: TGTGCCAGCAGTGTTGGACAGGGTAACGGGGAGCTGTTTTTT; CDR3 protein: CASSVGQGNGELFF
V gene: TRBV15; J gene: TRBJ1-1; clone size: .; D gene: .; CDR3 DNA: TGTGCCACCAGCGCGACAGAGTACACTGAAACTTTCTTT; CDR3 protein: CATSATEYTETFF
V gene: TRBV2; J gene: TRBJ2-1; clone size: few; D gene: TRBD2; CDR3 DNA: TGTGCCAGCAGGAGGGGGACTAGCGGGAGTAGATCCTACAATGAGCAGTTCTTC; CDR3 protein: CASRRGTSGSRSYNEQFF
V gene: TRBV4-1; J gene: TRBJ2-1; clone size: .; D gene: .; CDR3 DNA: TGCGCCAGCAGCCAAGACGGACAGTCCTACAATGAGCAGTTCTTC; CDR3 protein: CASSQDGQSYNEQFF
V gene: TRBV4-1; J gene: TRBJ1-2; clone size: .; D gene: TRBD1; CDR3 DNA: TGCGCCAGCAGCCAAGAAAGAGGACAGGGTTGGGTGGATGGCTACACCTTC; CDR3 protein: CASSQERGQGWVDGYTF
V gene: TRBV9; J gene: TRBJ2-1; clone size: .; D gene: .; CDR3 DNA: TGTGCCAGCAGCGCTGACAGTTACAATGAGCAGTTCTTC; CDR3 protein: CASSADSYNEQFF
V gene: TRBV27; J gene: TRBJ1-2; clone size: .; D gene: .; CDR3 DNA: TGTGCCAGCAGTTTATCGGCGGGAAAGGTCTATGGCTACACCTTC; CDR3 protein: CASSLSAGKVYGYTF
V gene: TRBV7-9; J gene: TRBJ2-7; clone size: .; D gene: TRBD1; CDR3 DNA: TGTGCCAGCAGCCGCGCCGGGACAGGGGATCGTTACTTC; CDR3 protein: CASSRAGTGDRYF
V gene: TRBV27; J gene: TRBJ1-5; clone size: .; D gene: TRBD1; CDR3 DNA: TGTGCCAGCAGTCCCGGGACAGGATGGGGTGTTCAGCCCCAGCATTTT; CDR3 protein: CASSPGTGWGVQPQHF
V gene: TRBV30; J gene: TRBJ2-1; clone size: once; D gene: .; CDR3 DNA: TGTGCCTGGAGCGAAAACAGGGTTTACAATGAGCAGTTCTTC; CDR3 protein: CAWSENRVYNEQFF
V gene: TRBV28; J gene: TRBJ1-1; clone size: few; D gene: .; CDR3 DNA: TGTGCCAGCAGTCCTCTCAGGGGCTATGGCACTGAAGCTTTCTTT; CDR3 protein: CASSPLRGYGTEAFF
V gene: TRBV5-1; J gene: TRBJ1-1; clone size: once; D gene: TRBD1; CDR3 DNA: TGCGCCAGCAGCTTGGCGGGACAGAAGAATGAAGCTTTCTTT; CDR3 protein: CASSLAGQKNEAFF
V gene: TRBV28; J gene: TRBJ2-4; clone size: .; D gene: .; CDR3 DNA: TGTGCCAGCAGTCCAACTAATCTTCTAGCCAAAAACATTCAGTACTTC; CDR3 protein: CASSPTNLLAKNIQYF
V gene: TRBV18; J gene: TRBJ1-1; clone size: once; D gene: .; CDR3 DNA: TGTGCCAGCTTATCTACTGAAGCTTTCTTT; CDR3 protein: CASLSTEAFF
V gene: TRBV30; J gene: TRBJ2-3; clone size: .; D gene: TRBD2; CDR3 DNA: TGTGCCTGGAGTATCCTAGCGGCTAGCACAGATACGCAGTATTTT; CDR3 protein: CAWSILAASTDTQYF
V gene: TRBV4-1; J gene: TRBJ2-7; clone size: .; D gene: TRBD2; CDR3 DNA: TGCGCCAGCAGCCCTCTAGCGGGGGGGCCCTACGAGCAGTACTTC; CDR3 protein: CASSPLAGGPYEQYF
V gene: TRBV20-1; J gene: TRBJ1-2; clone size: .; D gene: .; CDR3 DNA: TGCAGTGCCCCGGGTACCTATGGCTACACCTTC; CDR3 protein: CSAPGTYGYTF
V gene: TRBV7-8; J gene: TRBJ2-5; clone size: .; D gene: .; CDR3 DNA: TGTGCCAGCAGCTTAGCGCTGGGAGGAGAGACCCAGTACTTC; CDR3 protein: CASSLALGGETQYF
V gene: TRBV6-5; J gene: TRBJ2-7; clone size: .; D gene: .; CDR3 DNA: TGTGCCAGCAGGCAGGGGTACGAGCAGTACTTC; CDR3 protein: CASRQGYEQYF
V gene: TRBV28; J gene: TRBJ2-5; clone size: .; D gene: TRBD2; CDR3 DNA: TGTGCCAGCAGTGGGGGGGATAGAAAGACCCAGTACTTC; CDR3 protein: CASSGGDRKTQYF
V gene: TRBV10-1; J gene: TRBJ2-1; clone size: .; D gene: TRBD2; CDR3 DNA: TGCGCCAGCAGTGACAGCGGGGGGGAGGATGAGCAGTTCTTC; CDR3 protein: CASSDSGGEDEQFF
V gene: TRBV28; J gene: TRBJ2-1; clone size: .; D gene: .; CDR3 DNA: TGTGCCAGCAGTTCCCTGGGGGCAGCCCATTACAATGAGCAGTTCTTC; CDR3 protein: CASSSLGAAHYNEQFF
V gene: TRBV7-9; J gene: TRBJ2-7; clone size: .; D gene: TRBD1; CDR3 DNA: TGTGCCAGCAGCGTAGGACAGGGGGCCCACGAGCAGTACTTC; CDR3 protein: CASSVGQGAHEQYF
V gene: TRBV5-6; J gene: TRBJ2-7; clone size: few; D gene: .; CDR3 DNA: TGTGCCAGCAGCTTGGCCCTCGAGGAGTACTTC; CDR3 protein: CASSLALEEYF
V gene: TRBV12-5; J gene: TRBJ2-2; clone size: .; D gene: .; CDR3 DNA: TGTGCTAGTGCCCCCGGGACACTGAACACCGGGGAGCTGTTTTTT; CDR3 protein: CASAPGTLNTGELFF
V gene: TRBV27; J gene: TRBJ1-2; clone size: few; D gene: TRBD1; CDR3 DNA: TGTGCCAGCAGCCAAACGGGACAGGGGAACTATGGCTACACCTTC; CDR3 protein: CASSQTGQGNYGYTF
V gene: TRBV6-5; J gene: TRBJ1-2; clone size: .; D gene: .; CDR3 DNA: TGTGCCAGCAGTTACCCGGGGTTCCCTGGCTACACCTTC; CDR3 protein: CASSYPGFPGYTF
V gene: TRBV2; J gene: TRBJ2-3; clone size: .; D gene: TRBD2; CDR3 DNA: TGTGCCAGCACTGGGGGCGGGGGGGGCACAGATACGCAGTATTTT; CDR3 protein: CASTGGGGGTDTQYF
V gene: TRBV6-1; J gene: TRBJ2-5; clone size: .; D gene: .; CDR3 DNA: TGTGCCAGCAGTGAAGTGAGGAGGGTCGGGGAGACCCAGTACTTC; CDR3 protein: CASSEVRRVGETQYF
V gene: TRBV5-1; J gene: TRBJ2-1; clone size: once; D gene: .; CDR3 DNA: TGCGCCAGCAGCTTGTTGGCGGGGACTTCCTACAATGAGCAGTTCTTC; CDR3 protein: CASSLLAGTSYNEQFF
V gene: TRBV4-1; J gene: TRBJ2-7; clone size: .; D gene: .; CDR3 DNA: TGCGCCAGCAGCCAAGGTGGAGGCGTTGGTTACGAGCAGTACTTC; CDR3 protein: CASSQGGGVGYEQYF
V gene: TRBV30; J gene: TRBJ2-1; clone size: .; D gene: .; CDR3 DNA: TGTGCCACAACTGGGGGGTACAATGAGCAGTTCTTC; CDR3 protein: CATTGGYNEQFF
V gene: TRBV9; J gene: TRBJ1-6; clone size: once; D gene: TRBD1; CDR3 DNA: TGTGCCAGCAGCGTAGAGGACAGGGCGGATTCACCCCTCCACTTT; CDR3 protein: CASSVEDRADSPLHF
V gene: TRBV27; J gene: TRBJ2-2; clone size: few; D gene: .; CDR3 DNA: TGTGCCAGCAGTTTTATCAGGAACACCGGGGAGCTGTTTTTT; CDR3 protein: CASSFIRNTGELFF
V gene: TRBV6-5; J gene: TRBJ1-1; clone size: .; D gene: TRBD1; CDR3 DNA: TGTGCCAGCAGGGACAGGCGGAACACTGAAGCTTTCTTT; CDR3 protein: CASRDRRNTEAFF
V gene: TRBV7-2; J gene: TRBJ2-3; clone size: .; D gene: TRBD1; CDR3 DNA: TGTGCCAGCAGCTTGACCCCCGGACAGGGTCTCCATACGCAGTATTTT; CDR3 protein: CASSLTPGQGLHTQYF
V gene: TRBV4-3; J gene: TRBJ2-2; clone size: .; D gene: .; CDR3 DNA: TGCGCCAGCAGCCCGGGACTGTCGAACACCGGGGAGCTGTTTTTT; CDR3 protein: CASSPGLSNTGELFF
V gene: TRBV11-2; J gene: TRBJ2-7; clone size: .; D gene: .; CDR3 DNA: TGTGCCAGCAGCTTCGGGGGTCTGGGGAGCTACGAGCAGTACTTC; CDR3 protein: CASSFGGLGSYEQYF
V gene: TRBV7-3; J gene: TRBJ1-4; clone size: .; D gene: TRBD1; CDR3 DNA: TGTGCCAGCAGCCAGACAGGGGGCGCCGGGGAAAAACTGTTTTTT; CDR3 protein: CASSQTGGAGEKLFF
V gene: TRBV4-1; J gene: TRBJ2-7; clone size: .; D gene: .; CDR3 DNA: TGCGCCAGCAGCCAAGCTTCGGTTGGGGGGGCAATTTTATCCTACGAGCAGTACTTC; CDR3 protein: CASSQASVGGAILSYEQYF
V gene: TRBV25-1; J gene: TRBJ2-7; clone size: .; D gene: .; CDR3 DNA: TGTGCCAGCAGTGATTACGGGGGAAAAACCCCTCCCTACGAGCAGTACTTC; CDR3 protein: CASSDYGGKTPPYEQYF
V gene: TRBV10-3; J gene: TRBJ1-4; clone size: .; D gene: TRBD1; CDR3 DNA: TGTGCCATCAGTGAACGGGGACAGGGGGGGGAAAAACTGTTTTTT; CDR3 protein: CAISERGQGGEKLFF
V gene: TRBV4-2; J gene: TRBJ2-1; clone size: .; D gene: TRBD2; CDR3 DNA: TGTGCCAGCAGCGCCCTAGCGGGGGAGTACAATGAGCAGTTCTTC; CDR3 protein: CASSALAGEYNEQFF
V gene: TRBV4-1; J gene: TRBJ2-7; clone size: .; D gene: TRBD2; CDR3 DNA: TGCGCCAGCAGCCAAGGGGGCGGGACTAGCTACGAGCAGTACTTC; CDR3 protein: CASSQGGGTSYEQYF
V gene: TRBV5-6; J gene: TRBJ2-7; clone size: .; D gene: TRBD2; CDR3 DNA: TGTGCCAGCAGTTACCCGACTAGCGGGATATGGGAGCAGTACTTC; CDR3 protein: CASSYPTSGIWEQYF
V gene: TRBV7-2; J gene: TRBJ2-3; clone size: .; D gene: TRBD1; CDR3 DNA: TGTGCCAGCAGCTTAGTGGGACAGGTTACAGATACGCAGTATTTT; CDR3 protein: CASSLVGQVTDTQYF
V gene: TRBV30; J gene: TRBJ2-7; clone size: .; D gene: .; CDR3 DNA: TGTGCCTGGAGTCTCGGGGGTAACTCCTACGAGCAGTACTTC; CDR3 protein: CAWSLGGNSYEQYF
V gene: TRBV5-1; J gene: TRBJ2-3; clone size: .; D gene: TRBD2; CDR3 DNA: TGCGCCAGCAGCTATTCTAGCGGGGACACAGATACGCAGTATTTT; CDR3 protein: CASSYSSGDTDTQYF
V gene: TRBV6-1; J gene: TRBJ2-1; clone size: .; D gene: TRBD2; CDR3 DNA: TGTGCCAGCAGTGTTGGGGCTAGCGGGGGGGTAACCAATGAGCAGTTCTTC; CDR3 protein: CASSVGASGGVTNEQFF